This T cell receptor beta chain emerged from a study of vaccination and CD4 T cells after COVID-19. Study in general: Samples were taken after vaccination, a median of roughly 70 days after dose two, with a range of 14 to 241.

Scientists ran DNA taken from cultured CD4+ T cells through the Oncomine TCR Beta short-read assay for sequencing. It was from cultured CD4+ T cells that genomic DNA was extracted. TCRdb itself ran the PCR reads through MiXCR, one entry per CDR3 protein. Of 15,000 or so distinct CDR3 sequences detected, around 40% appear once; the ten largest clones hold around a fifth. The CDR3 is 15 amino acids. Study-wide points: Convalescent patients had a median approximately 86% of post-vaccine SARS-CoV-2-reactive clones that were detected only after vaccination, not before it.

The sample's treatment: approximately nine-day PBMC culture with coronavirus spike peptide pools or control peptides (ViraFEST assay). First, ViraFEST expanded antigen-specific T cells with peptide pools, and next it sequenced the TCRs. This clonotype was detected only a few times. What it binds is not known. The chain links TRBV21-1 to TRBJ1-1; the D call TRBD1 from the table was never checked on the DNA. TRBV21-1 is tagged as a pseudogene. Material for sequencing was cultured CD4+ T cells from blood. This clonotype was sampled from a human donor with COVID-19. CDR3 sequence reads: CASSKRGRSATEAFF. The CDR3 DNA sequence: TGTGCCAGCAGCAAAAGGGGACGGAGTGCCACTGAAGCTTTCTTT.